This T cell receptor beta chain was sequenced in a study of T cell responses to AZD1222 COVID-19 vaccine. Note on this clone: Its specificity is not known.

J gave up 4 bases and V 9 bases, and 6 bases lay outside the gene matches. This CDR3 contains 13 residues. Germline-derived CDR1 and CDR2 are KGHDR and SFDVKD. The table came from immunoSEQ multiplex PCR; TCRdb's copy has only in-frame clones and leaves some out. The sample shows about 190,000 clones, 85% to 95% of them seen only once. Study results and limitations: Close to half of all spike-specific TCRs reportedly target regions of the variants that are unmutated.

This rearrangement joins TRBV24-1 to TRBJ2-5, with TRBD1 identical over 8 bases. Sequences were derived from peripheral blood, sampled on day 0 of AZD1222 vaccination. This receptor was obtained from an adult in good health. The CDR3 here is CATAGTGGETQYF. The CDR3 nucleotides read TGTGCCACCGCTGGGACAGGCGGAGAGACCCAGTACTTC.